The 19 T cell receptor beta chains given below trace back to one sample, sequenced in a study of T cells in Graves' hyperthyroidism and ophthalmopathy. The source material, RNA transcripts, was used to amplify TCR beta CDR3 regions. During a first-round RT-PCR of the TCR CDR3, the HTBI primer set was used. TCRdb used MiXCR to reprocess the multiplex PCR reads, holding one entry per CDR3 protein. The data contain fewer than 250,000 distinct CDR3 sequences, over 15% of them seen just once; the ten biggest clones take up around 30%. The sample was blood. Source of these receptors: a woman aged 18-29 years with Graves' ophthalmopathy.

This clonotype was counted many times. The J gene is TRBJ2-7, the V gene TRBV5-1; 11 positions match TRBD2. The V segment lost 0 bases and the J segment 7 bases; nucleotides outside the gene matches: 9. The CDR3 length is 16 residues. Germline V gene sequence: CDR1 SGHRS, CDR2 YFSETQ. DNA for the CDR3: TGCGCCAGCAGCTTGGCACTAGCGGGAGTTCCGGGAGAGCAGTACTTC. Amino acid sequence: CASSLALAGVPGEQYF.

This clonotype was seen more than once but under ten times. This sequence joins TRBV29-1 and TRBJ2-7, with D possibly matching TRBD2 (6 bases). The CDR3 covers 14 residues. V lost 7 bases and J 0 bases, leaving 16 bases between the germline ends. Per germline, CDR1 SQVTM and CDR2 ANQGSEA. Here the CDR3 reads CSALGTSSSYEQYF. The DNA of the CDR3 is TGCAGCGCGCTAGGGACTTCTAGCTCCTACGAGCAGTACTTC.

This clonotype came up many times. The CDR3 sequence is CASSLVEGGTEAFF. In DNA, the CDR3 is TGTGCCAGCAGCTTAGTGGAGGGAGGTACTGAAGCTTTCTTT. The chain combines TRBV7-9 with TRBJ1-1; D remains unclear. With 1 base removed from V and 5 bases from J, the gap between germline ends came to 11 bases. This CDR3 is built from 14 residues. Germline values: CDR1 SEHNR, CDR2 FQNEAQ (reference sequence).

The table lists this clonotype with many counts. The rearrangement links TRBV4-3 to TRBJ2-7; the match to TRBD2 covers 7 bases. The ends lost 5 bases at V and 7 bases at J; junction bases unmatched: 11. This CDR3 contains 14 residues. Per germline, CDR1 LGHNA and CDR2 YSLEER. Written as DNA, the CDR3 is TGCGCCAGCAGCGAGTCTAGCGGTGGGTCTGAGCAGTACTTC. Protein product: CASSESSGGSEQYF.

This clonotype occurred many times. The rearrangement uses TRBV6-1 and TRBJ2-7, with no clear D. Germline CDR1 reads MNHNS; CDR2 reads SASEGT. The CDR3 is made up of 15 amino acids. Trimming cost V 6 bases and J 0 bases, with 15 bases left between them. The chain's CDR3 is CASSQGPLSSYEQYF. The CDR3 region has the DNA TGTGCCAGCAGCCAAGGGCCGTTGAGCTCCTACGAGCAGTACTTC.

This clonotype was observed many times. The chain is built from TRBV7-6 and TRBJ1-4, with TRBD1 identical over 7 bases. The CDR3 spans 16 residues. The V gene end was trimmed by 5 bases and the J gene end by 10 bases; junction bases not matched to a gene: 16. Germline values: CDR1 SGHVS, CDR2 FNYEAQ. The CDR3 reads CASSPLKGARAGKLFF. In nucleotides, the CDR3 is TGTGCCAGCAGCCCGCTTAAGGGGGCAAGAGCGGGAAAACTGTTTTTT.

This clonotype appeared many times. This chain links TRBV9 with TRBJ2-7; 9 positions agree with TRBD1. The ends lost 7 bases at V and 2 bases at J; junction bases unmatched: 7. Looked up from germline, CDR1 is SGDLS and CDR2 is YYNGEE. CDR3 length equals 14 residues. The CDR3 sequence is CASATGTGTYEQYF. The DNA of the CDR3 is TGTGCCAGCGCAACCGGGACAGGGACCTACGAGCAGTACTTC. The whole variable domain, filled in from reference TRBV9 and TRBJ2-7, reads DSGVTQTPKHLITATGQRVTLRCSPRSGDLSVYWYQQSLDQGLQFLIQYYNGEERAKGNILERFSAQQFPDLHSELNLSSLELGDSALYFCASATGTGTYEQYFGPGTRLTVT.

This clonotype was counted ten times or more. The V gene is TRBV11-3, the J gene TRBJ2-7, with D maybe TRBD1 (6 bases). Germline assignment: CDR1 SGHNT and CDR2 YENEEA. CDR3 length: 16 amino acids. Trimming cost V 0 bases and J 3 bases, with 15 bases left between them. The CDR3 region has the DNA TGTGCCAGCAGCTTAGATAGAGGGGGTAACTACTACGAGCAGTACTTC. This sequence encodes CASSLDRGGNYYEQYF.

This clonotype was counted many times. J is TRBJ1-6 and V is TRBV28, with 8 positions matching TRBD1. Germline V gene sequence: CDR1 MDHEN, CDR2 SYDVKM. V shed 4 bases, J shed 0 bases, and the junction held 8 bases outside the gene matches. The CDR3 covers 18 residues. The DNA of the CDR3 is TGTGCCAGCAGTTGGGACAGGCGGTTTAGCTCCTATAATTCACCCCTCCACTTT. Encoded protein: CASSWDRRFSSYNSPLHF. Together with reference TRBV28 and TRBJ1-6, the CDR3 gives the full variable domain: DVKVTQSSRYLVKRTGEKVFLECVQDMDHENMFWYRQDPGLGLRLIYFSYDVKMKEKGDIPEGYSVSREKKERFSLILESASTNQTSMYLCASSWDRRFSSYNSPLHFGNGTRLTVT.

The J gene is TRBJ2-3, the V gene TRBV6-1; 10 positions agree with TRBD1. This CDR3 is built from 17 residues. J lost 4 bases, V lost 5 bases, and 12 bases had no gene match. Germline V gene data show CDR1 as MNHNS and CDR2 as SASEGT. The CDR3 spells CASSPGQGRMLADTQYF. The CDR3 DNA sequence: TGTGCCAGCAGTCCGGGACAGGGGAGAATGTTAGCAGATACGCAGTATTTT.

The sample holds many counts of this clonotype. V usage is TRBV30 and J usage is TRBJ2-3; 8 nucleotides match TRBD2. V was pared by 0 bases and J by 5 bases, with 7 bases of the junction left unmatched. The V gene's germline CDR1 is GTSNPN and CDR2 SVGIG (reference sequence). The CDR3 has 15 residues. Written as DNA, the CDR3 is TGTGCCTGGAGTGTATCGGGGGGGCCTGGAGATACGCAGTATTTT. Translation: CAWSVSGGPGDTQYF.

This clonotype was picked up many times. The chain uses TRBV7-2 and TRBJ1-2; TRBD1 aligns across 8 bases. This CDR3 has 15 amino acids. With 3 bases clipped from V and 8 bases from J, the junction kept 11 bases outside the gene matches. In germline, CDR1 is SGHTA, CDR2 FQGNSA. Here the CDR3 DNA reads TGTGCCAGCAGCTTTGGACAGGGACGTCCCGGAGGCTACACCTTC. This sequence encodes CASSFGQGRPGGYTF.

This clonotype was detected ten times or more. The V gene is TRBV24-1, the J gene TRBJ2-1, with D unresolved. The CDR3 extends over 18 amino acids. Trimming cost V 0 bases and J 0 bases, with 14 bases left between them. Germline lookup yields CDR1 KGHDR and CDR2 SFDVKD. The CDR3 sequence is CATSDLPRGPSSYNEQFF. The CDR3 bases are TGTGCCACCAGTGATTTGCCCCGCGGACCTTCCTCCTACAATGAGCAGTTCTTC.

This clonotype showed up many times. The chain links TRBV12-3 or TRBV12-4 to TRBJ2-3, with D unresolved. CDR3 length equals 13 residues. Between the trimmed V and J ends, which lost 6 bases and 5 bases, there was a span of 12 bases. The CDR3 bases are TGTGCCAGCAGGAGCCCTGTGGGAGATACGCAGTATTTT. This codes for CASRSPVGDTQYF.

This clonotype was counted many times. This chain joins TRBV19 and TRBJ1-4; D not resolved. Trimming cost V 4 bases and J 0 bases, with 9 bases left between them. The CDR3 extends over 15 amino acids. Per germline, CDR1 LNHDA and CDR2 SQIVND (reference sequence). The CDR3 coding sequence is TGTGCCAGTAGTACATTCCTTGCAACTAATGAAAAACTGTTTTTT. The encoded protein is CASSTFLATNEKLFF.

This clonotype was seen a few times. One end of the junction fails to match germline, which may point to a read error. V is TRBV7-2 and J is TRBJ2-1; D remains unclear. From germline, CDR1 is SGHTA and CDR2 FQGNSA. The CDR3 runs to 11 residues. CDR3 loop: CASNSYNEQLF. The CDR3 region has the DNA TGTGCCAGCAACTCCTACAATGAGCAGCTCTTC.

This clonotype was seen many times. CDR3 sequence: CASSLDGRGQPQHF. CDR3 bases: TGTGCCAGCAGCTTAGACGGGCGGGGTCAGCCCCAGCATTTT. V is TRBV7-9 and J is TRBJ1-5; unclear D gene. This CDR3 spans 14 amino acids. V gave up 1 base and J gave up 6 bases, with 10 bases separating them. The germline V gene has CDR1 SEHNR and CDR2 FQNEAQ (reference sequence). The full variable domain, its missing parts supplied by reference TRBV7-9 and TRBJ1-5, is DTGVSQNPRHKITKRGQNVTFRCDPISEHNRLYWYRQTLGQGPEFLTYFQNEAQLEKSRLLSDRFSAERPKGSFSTLEIQRTEQGDSAMYLCASSLDGRGQPQHFGDGTRLSIL.

The rearrangement uses TRBV2 and TRBJ1-5; D not resolved. The V gene's germline CDR1 is SNHLY and CDR2 FYNNEI. The V end lost 3 bases, the J end lost 0 bases, and 3 bases lay between the germline ends. This CDR3 region has 13 residues. The CDR3 DNA reads as TGTGCCAGCAGTGACCGTAGCAATCAGCCCCAGCATTTT. Residues: CASSDRSNQPQHF.

This clonotype was seen many times. V usage is TRBV12-3 or TRBV12-4 and J usage is TRBJ1-4; no firm D call. The CDR3 is 14 residues long. Trimming took 3 bases from V and 7 from J, leaving 12 bases between them. The CDR3 loop is CASSFMGLGEKLFF. Here the CDR3 DNA reads TGTGCCAGCAGTTTTATGGGGTTGGGTGAAAAACTGTTTTTT.